These T cell receptor beta chains were read from a single sample in a study of vaccination effects on CD4 cells after COVID-19. Their recognized antigens are unknown. TCRdb's table, derived via immunoSEQ multiplex PCR, lists solely in-frame clones and lacks some. The table lists about 24,000 clones, about three quarters of them singletons, with around 3.3% in the top ten. The sequencing here drew on CD4+ T cells from PBMCs cultured with SARS-CoV-2 spike peptides, taken before COVID-19 vaccination. These receptor sequences come from a human donor who received a COVID-19 vaccine. Each CDR3 is given with its conserved first and last residue. The order of the fields is clone size, D gene, V gene, J gene, CDR3 DNA, CDR3 protein. D genes are given only for firm matches. Clone size, where shown, is once, few, many, or a class for clones that have expanded.

NA	TRBD2	TRBV4-1	TRBJ2-1	TGCGCCAGCGGAAATACCGGGGGACTAGTACATGAGCAGTTCTTC	CASGNTGGLVHEQFF
NA	NA	TRBV6-5	TRBJ1-2	TGTGCCAGCGGAAATTCCGGGACTTATAACTATGGCTACACCTTC	CASGNSGTYNYGYTF
NA	TRBD2	TRBV4-1	TRBJ2-2	TGCGCCAGCAGCCAAGGGTCAGCGGGGACCGGGGAGCTGTTTTTT	CASSQGSAGTGELFF
NA	NA	TRBV3-1/TRBV3-2	TRBJ1-1	TGTGCCAGCAGCCCGGGGGTAAGGAGTGCGGGGGCTGAAGCTTTCTTT	CASSPGVRSAGAEAFF
NA	TRBD2	TRBV5-1	TRBJ2-1	TGCGCCAGCAAGTCCACTAGCGGGAGGGCGGTCTACAATGAGCAGTTCTTC	CASKSTSGRAVYNEQFF
NA	TRBD1	TRBV5-6	TRBJ2-3	TGTGCCAGCAGCTTGGCGTGGGGGCGATACAGGGGGTCATCGGATACGCAGTATTTT	CASSLAWGRYRGSSDTQYF
NA	NA	TRBV2	TRBJ2-3	TGTGCCAGCAGCAAGCGTAGCACAGATACGCAGTATTTT	CASSKRSTDTQYF
NA	NA	TRBV5-1	TRBJ2-5	TGCGCCAGCAGCTTTGGGCAGGGTAGAGAGACCCAGTACTTC	CASSFGQGRETQYF
NA	TRBD2	TRBV9	TRBJ2-3	TGTGCCAGCAGCGTTTTAGCGGGGGGCACAGATACGCAGTATTTT	CASSVLAGGTDTQYF
NA	TRBD2	TRBV6-1	TRBJ2-5	TGTGCCAGCAGTGAACCGGGACTAGCGCAAGAGACCCAGTACTTC	CASSEPGLAQETQYF
NA	TRBD1	TRBV29-1	TRBJ1-2	TGCAGCGTCTACGAGGACAGGGGAGGAGATGGCTACACCTTC	CSVYEDRGGDGYTF
NA	NA	TRBV5-1	TRBJ2-3	TGCGCCAGCAGCTTGTTCCTACAGGGGGGGACAGATACGCAGTATTTT	CASSLFLQGGTDTQYF
NA	NA	TRBV2	TRBJ1-1	TGTGCCAGCAGTGAACCTAGGGACGGTAGCTTGGACACTGAAGCTTTCTTT	CASSEPRDGSLDTEAFF
NA	NA	TRBV4-1	TRBJ1-4	TGCGCCAGCAGCCAAGTAGCGTTAGGGTTTAACGAAAAACTGTTTTTT	CASSQVALGFNEKLFF
NA	TRBD1	TRBV30	TRBJ1-5	TGTGCCTGGAGTGTACAGAGACAGGGAAGGTCGAATCAGCCCCAGCATTTT	CAWSVQRQGRSNQPQHF
few	TRBD1	TRBV7-9	TRBJ1-2	TGTGCCAGCACCCAGTCAGGGGGCAACTATGGCTACACCTTC	CASTQSGGNYGYTF
NA	TRBD1	TRBV6-5	TRBJ1-2	TGTGCCAGCACTCGGGACAGGTTCTATGGCTACACCTTC	CASTRDRFYGYTF
NA	TRBD2	TRBV5-5	TRBJ2-1	TGTGCCAGCAGCTTGCTTACTAGCGGGAGCCTAAGCTCCTACAATGAGCAGTTCTTC	CASSLLTSGSLSSYNEQFF
NA	NA	TRBV5-1	TRBJ2-7	TGCGCCAGCAGCTTGGCCGTGACGGCAGGGCAGTACTTC	CASSLAVTAGQYF
NA	TRBD1	TRBV6-2/TRBV6-3	TRBJ1-2	TGTGCCAGCAGTTACTCCAGGACAGGGGGCTATGGCTACACCTTC	CASSYSRTGGYGYTF
NA	TRBD2	TRBV7-9	TRBJ2-1	TGTGCCAGCAGCTTGGAGCGGGAGGGCCGCAATGAGCAGTTCTTC	CASSLEREGRNEQFF
few	NA	TRBV12-3/TRBV12-4	TRBJ1-5	TGTGCCAGCAGTTTACGTCGGGAACAGCCCCAGCATTTT	CASSLRREQPQHF
NA	NA	TRBV18	TRBJ2-3	TGTGCCAGCTCACCTGATAGTCTCTCTTCGCCGTATTTT	CASSPDSLSSPYF
NA	TRBD2	TRBV3-1/TRBV3-2	TRBJ2-2	TGTGCCAGCACCCATAGCGGGCACACCGGGGAGCTGTTTTTT	CASTHSGHTGELFF
NA	NA	TRBV6-6	TRBJ2-3	TGTGCCAGCAGGGGAGGCGGCACAGATACGCAGTATTTT	CASRGGGTDTQYF
NA	TRBD1	TRBV2	TRBJ2-1	TGTGCCAGCACATCGATCGGACAGGGCTTCAATGAGCAGTTCTTC	CASTSIGQGFNEQFF
NA	NA	TRBV18	TRBJ1-4	TGTGCCAGCTCACCACCGGGCATACTACAATATGAAAAACTGTTTTTT	CASSPPGILQYEKLFF
NA	NA	TRBV5-1	TRBJ2-1	TGCGCCAGCAGCTTGGAAGTGGGAGGGGGGTTCAATGAGCAGTTCTTC	CASSLEVGGGFNEQFF
NA	NA	TRBV18	TRBJ2-5	TGTGCCAGCTCACCACAGAGACCCACCCAAGAGACCCAGTACTTC	CASSPQRPTQETQYF
NA	NA	TRBV7-8	TRBJ2-7	TGTGCCAGCAGCTTAGCAAAGTGGGGACGGAGAACCTACGAGCAGTACTTC	CASSLAKWGRRTYEQYF